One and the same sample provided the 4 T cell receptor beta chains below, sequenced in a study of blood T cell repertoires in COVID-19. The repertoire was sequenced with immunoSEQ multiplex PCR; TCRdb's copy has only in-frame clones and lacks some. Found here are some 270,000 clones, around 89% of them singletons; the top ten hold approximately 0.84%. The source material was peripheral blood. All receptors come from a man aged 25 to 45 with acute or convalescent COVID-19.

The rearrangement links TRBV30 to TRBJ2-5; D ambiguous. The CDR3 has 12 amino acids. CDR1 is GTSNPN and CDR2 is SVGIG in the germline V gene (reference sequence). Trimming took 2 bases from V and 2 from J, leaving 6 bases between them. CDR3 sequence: CAWSLLQETQYF. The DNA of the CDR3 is TGTGCCTGGAGTCTTCTGCAAGAGACCCAGTACTTC. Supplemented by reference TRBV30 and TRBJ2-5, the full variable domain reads SQTIHQWPATLVQPVGSPLSLECTVEGTSNPNLYWYRQAAGRGLQLLFYSVGIGQISSEVPQNLSASRPQDRQFILSSKKLLLSDSGFYLCAWSLLQETQYFGPGTRLLVL.

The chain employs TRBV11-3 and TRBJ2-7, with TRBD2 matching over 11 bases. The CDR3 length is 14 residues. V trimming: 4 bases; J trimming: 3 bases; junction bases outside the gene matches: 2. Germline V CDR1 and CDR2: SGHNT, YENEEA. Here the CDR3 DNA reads TGTGCCAGCAGCTCGGGGACTAGCGGCTACGAGCAGTACTTC. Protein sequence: CASSSGTSGYEQYF.

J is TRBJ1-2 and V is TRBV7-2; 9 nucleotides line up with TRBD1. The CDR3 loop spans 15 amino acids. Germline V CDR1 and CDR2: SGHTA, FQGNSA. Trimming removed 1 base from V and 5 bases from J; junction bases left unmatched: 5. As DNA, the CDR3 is TGTGCCAGCAGCTTAGTCCCGGGACAGGGATATGGCTACACCTTC. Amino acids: CASSLVPGQGYGYTF.

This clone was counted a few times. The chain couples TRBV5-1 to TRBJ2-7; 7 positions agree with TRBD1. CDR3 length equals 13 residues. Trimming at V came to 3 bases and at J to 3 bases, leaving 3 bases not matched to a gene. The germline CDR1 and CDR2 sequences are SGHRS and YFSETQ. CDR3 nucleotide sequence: TGCGCCAGCAGCTCCGGGACAGACTACGAGCAGTACTTC. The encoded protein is CASSSGTDYEQYF.